Listed here are 19 T cell receptor beta chains from one sample, sequenced in a study of OX40 agonist ivuxolimab in advanced cancers. Library preparation used the immunoSEQ multiplex PCR assay. What TCRdb holds here is the immuneACCESS table cut down to in-frame rearrangements. Part of the clones is not present; checked against another copy, under half of the missing clones reflect an unresolved V gene, and the others are unexplained. This sample gives tens of thousands of clones in total; 90% to 95% of them show up just once. Around 21% of the sample is taken by the ten largest. Sequenced here: CD4+ or CD8+ T cells sorted from blood, sampled in a trial of the OX40 agonist ivuxolimab. Receptors originate from an adult with an advanced solid tumor such as melanoma, head and neck, liver or kidney cancer.

V is TRBV30 and J is TRBJ1-6; the D is unclear. V was cut by 3 bases and J by 6 bases, with 3 bases left in between. The CDR3 extends over 11 amino acids. Germline CDR1 reads GTSNPN; CDR2 reads SVGIG (reference sequence). CDR3 amino acids: CAWSGNSPLHF. The CDR3 DNA sequence: TGTGCCTGGAGCGGTAATTCACCCCTCCACTTT.

The rearrangement uses TRBV18 and TRBJ2-5; D uncertain. This CDR3 spans 13 amino acids. V was shortened by 0 bases and J by 11 bases, with 13 bases between the two germline ends. Germline V gives CDR1 KGHSH, CDR2 LQKENI. The CDR3 DNA sequence: TGTGCCAGCTCACCACCCAAGACTCTAGAGCAGTACTTC. Protein: CASSPPKTLEQYF.

The V gene is TRBV18, the J gene TRBJ1-5; D perhaps matches TRBD1 (6 bases). Between the trimmed V and J ends, which lost 3 bases and 4 bases, there was a span of 13 bases. The CDR3 runs 15 residues. Germline V gives CDR1 KGHSH, CDR2 LQKENI. CDR3 sequence (DNA): TGTGCCAGCTCACCGGACAGTTTTTCGAATCAGCCCCAGCATTTT. It codes for CASSPDSFSNQPQHF.

This chain joins TRBV10-2 and TRBJ2-7, with a tentative D call TRBD1 (5 bases). Deletions cut 4 bases from V and 4 bases from J, with 8 bases between. Germline CDR1 WSHSY, CDR2 SAAADI. This CDR3 comprises 12 residues. The CDR3 DNA reads TGCGCCAGCAGTGCTTCAGGGTACGAGCAGTACTTC. It codes for CASSASGYEQYF.

The chain combines TRBV23-1 with TRBJ1-2; perhaps TRBD1 as D (5 bases). TRBV23-1 is known as an ORF, though its function is uncertain. The CDR3 contains 16 residues. Deletions cut 0 bases from V and 3 bases from J, with 14 bases between. DNA for the CDR3: TGCGCCAGCAGTCAATCCCGGACACTCTCGGACTATGGCTACACCTTC. This translates into CASSQSRTLSDYGYTF.

The rearrangement joins TRBV7-6 to TRBJ1-1; no definite D call. Looked up from germline, CDR1 is SGHVS and CDR2 is FNYEAQ. Trimming took 5 bases from V and 0 from J, leaving 13 bases between them. The CDR3 is 15 amino acids. The CDR3 reads CASSPAEGMNTEAFF. The CDR3 DNA sequence: TGTGCCAGCAGCCCCGCGGAAGGGATGAACACTGAAGCTTTCTTT.

The V and J genes are TRBV7-9 and TRBJ1-1; no clear D gene. Per the germline V gene, CDR1 is SEHNR and CDR2 is FQNEAQ (reference sequence). Trimming removed 5 bases at V and 6 bases at J, with 7 bases between. The CDR3 extends over 11 amino acids. Here the CDR3 DNA reads TGTGCCAGCAGCATCCTCCCTGAAGCTTTCTTT. Translated: CASSILPEAFF.

This clone appeared a few times. The J gene is TRBJ1-2, the V gene TRBV7-9; possible D gene TRBD1, 5 bases. This CDR3 is 13 amino acids long. V lost 6 bases to trimming and J lost 4 bases, with 12 bases between them. The germline V gene encodes CDR1 SEHNR and CDR2 FQNEAQ (reference sequence). CDR3: CASRLSGRYGYTF. In DNA form, the CDR3 reads TGTGCCAGCAGATTGTCAGGGCGCTATGGCTACACCTTC.

This clone was seen once. The rearrangement joins TRBV6-6 to TRBJ2-7, with TRBD2 matching over 11 bases. Germline-derived CDR1 and CDR2 are MNHNY and SVGAGI (reference sequence). The junction had 8 bases not matched to a gene; V was cut back by 2 bases and J by 5 bases. The CDR3 totals 16 residues. The CDR3 protein is CASSYPSTSGADEQYF. As DNA, the CDR3 is TGTGCCAGCAGTTACCCTTCGACTAGCGGGGCTGACGAGCAGTACTTC.

This chain uses TRBV6-5 with TRBJ2-1, with no clear D. V lost 6 bases and J lost 2, with 11 bases in between. Germline V gene sequence: CDR1 MNHEY, CDR2 SVGAGI. The CDR3 totals 14 residues. CDR3 residues: CASRADPTYNEQFF. The CDR3 nucleotides are TGTGCCAGCAGGGCCGACCCTACCTACAATGAGCAGTTCTTC.

This clone showed up just once. The CDR3 spells CASTDSHYEQYF. The CDR3 DNA follows: TGCGCCAGCACGGACAGCCACTACGAGCAGTACTTC. This chain joins TRBV10-2 and TRBJ2-7; D is perhaps TRBD1 (6 bases). CDR3 length equals 12 residues. V gave up 7 bases and J gave up 3 bases, with 10 bases separating them. Looked up from germline, CDR1 is WSHSY and CDR2 is SAAADI.

The V and J genes are TRBV27 and TRBJ2-7; D is perhaps TRBD1 or TRBD2 (5 bases each). The germline V gene has CDR1 MNHEY and CDR2 SMNVEV (reference sequence). V was trimmed by 3 bases and J by 3 bases, leaving 12 bases between them. CDR3 length equals 14 residues. The CDR3 region is CASSLRAGIYEQYF. CDR3 nucleotides: TGTGCCAGCAGTTTGCGGGCAGGGATCTACGAGCAGTACTTC.

The chain joins TRBV29-1 to TRBJ1-1; 7 bases align to TRBD1. With V trimmed by 4 bases and J by 1 base, 3 bases remained unmatched. Germline values: CDR1 SQVTM, CDR2 ANQGSEA. The CDR3 spans 13 residues. In DNA form, the CDR3 reads TGCAGCGTTGCAGACAGGGAGAACACTGAAGCTTTCTTT. The encoded protein is CSVADRENTEAFF. Drawing the rest from reference TRBV29-1 and TRBJ1-1, the complete variable domain is SAVISQKPSRDICQRGTSLTIQCQVDSQVTMMFWYRQQPGQSLTLIATANQGSEATYESGFVIDKFPISRPNLTFSTLTVSNMSPEDSSIYLCSVADRENTEAFFGQGTRLTVV.

This chain joins TRBV7-9 and TRBJ1-1; TRBD1 matches 7 bases. J was trimmed by 7 bases and V by 1 base; bases with no gene match: 12. Germline V CDR1 and CDR2: SEHNR, FQNEAQ (reference sequence). This CDR3 has 16 residues. The DNA of the CDR3 is TGTGCCAGCAGCTTAGTAGGGGGCAGGCGGTCTAATGAAGCTTTCTTT. Amino acids: CASSLVGGRRSNEAFF.

This chain connects TRBV27 to TRBJ2-7, with a tentative D call TRBD1 (5 bases). CDR3 length: 12 amino acids. The V end was cut by 5 bases, the J end by 2 bases, with 7 bases between. Germline V CDR1 and CDR2: MNHEY, SMNVEV (reference sequence). The CDR3 region has the DNA TGTGCCAGCAGTACAGGCACCTACGAGCAGTACTTC. This sequence encodes CASSTGTYEQYF.

The chain couples TRBV4-3 to TRBJ2-3, with D maybe TRBD2 (5 bases). This CDR3 region has 14 residues. V was pared by 0 bases and J by 3 bases, with 7 bases between. Germline values: CDR1 LGHNA, CDR2 YSLEER. The CDR3 reads CASSQDTGTDTQYF. The DNA for the CDR3 is TGCGCCAGCAGCCAAGATACGGGGACAGATACGCAGTATTTT.

This chain uses TRBV27 with TRBJ2-6, with D possibly matching TRBD2 (5 bases). Trimming stripped 3 bases from V and 0 bases from J, with 30 bases between. Germline V gene data show CDR1 as MNHEY and CDR2 as SMNVEV (reference sequence). The CDR3 extends over 23 amino acids. The CDR3 region is CASSFIITSGRRNLASGANVLTF. The CDR3 DNA sequence: TGTGCCAGCAGTTTTATTATCACATCTGGGAGACGTAATCTTGCCTCTGGGGCCAACGTCCTGACTTTC.

CDR3 protein: CASSHWNTEAFF. The CDR3 DNA is TGTGCCAGCAGCCATTGGAACACTGAAGCTTTCTTT. This chain links TRBV7-2 with TRBJ1-1; the D is unclear. Trimming removed 5 bases from V and 1 base from J, with 5 bases in between. The CDR3 runs to 12 residues. Germline V lookup: CDR1 SGHTA, CDR2 FQGNSA.

The CDR3 DNA follows: TGTGCCAGCAGTTTTGAAAGGGCCGCACTCTCCTACGAGCAGTACTTC. The encoded protein is CASSFERAALSYEQYF. The rearrangement joins TRBV28 to TRBJ2-7; D gene ambiguous. CDR1 is MDHEN and CDR2 is SYDVKM in the germline V gene. The CDR3 contains 16 residues. V dropped 3 bases and J dropped 0 bases, with 15 bases sitting between them.